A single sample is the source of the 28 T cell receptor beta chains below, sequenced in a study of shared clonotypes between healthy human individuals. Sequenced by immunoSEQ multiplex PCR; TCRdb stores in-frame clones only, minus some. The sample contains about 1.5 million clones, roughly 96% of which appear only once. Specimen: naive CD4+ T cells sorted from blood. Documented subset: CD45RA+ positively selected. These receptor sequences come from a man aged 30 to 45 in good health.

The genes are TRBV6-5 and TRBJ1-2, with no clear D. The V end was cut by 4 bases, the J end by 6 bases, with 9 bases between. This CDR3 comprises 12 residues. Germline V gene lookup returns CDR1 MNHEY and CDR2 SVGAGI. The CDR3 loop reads CASSSHRDGYTF. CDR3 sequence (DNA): TGTGCCAGCAGTTCTCACAGAGATGGCTACACCTTC.

CDR3 nucleotides: TGCGCCAGCAGCTTCAACACGGGCCGAGGCCAAGAGACCCAGTACTTC. Translating gives CASSFNTGRGQETQYF. This chain uses TRBV5-1 with TRBJ2-5; D gene ambiguous. V gave up 2 bases and J gave up 1 base, with 15 bases separating them. The CDR3 consists of 16 residues. Looked up from germline, CDR1 is SGHRS and CDR2 is YFSETQ.

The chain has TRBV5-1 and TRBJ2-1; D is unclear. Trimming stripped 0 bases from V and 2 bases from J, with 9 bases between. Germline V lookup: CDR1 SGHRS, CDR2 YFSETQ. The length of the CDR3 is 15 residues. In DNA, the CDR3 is TGCGCCAGCAGCTTGGCGCTAATAACCTACAATGAGCAGTTCTTC. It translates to CASSLALITYNEQFF.

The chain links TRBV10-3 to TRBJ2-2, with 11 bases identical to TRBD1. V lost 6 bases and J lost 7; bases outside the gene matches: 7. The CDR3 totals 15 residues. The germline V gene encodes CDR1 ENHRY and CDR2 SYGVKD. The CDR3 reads CAIRKSGQGVGELFF. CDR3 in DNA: TGTGCCATCAGGAAGTCGGGACAGGGGGTCGGGGAGCTGTTTTTT.

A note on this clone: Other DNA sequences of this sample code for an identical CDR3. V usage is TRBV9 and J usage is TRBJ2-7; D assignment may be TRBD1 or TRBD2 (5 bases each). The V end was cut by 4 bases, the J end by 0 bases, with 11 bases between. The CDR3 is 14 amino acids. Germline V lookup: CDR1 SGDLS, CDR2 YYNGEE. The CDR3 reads CASSPRDRSYEQYF. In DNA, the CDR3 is TGTGCCAGCAGCCCTCGGGACCGCTCCTACGAGCAGTACTTC.

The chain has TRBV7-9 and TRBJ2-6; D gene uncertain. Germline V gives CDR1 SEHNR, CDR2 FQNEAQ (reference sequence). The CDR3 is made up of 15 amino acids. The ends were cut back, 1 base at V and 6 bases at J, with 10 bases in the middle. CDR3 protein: CASSLDGWEANVLTF. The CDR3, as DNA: TGTGCCAGCAGCTTAGATGGCTGGGAGGCCAACGTCCTGACTTTC.

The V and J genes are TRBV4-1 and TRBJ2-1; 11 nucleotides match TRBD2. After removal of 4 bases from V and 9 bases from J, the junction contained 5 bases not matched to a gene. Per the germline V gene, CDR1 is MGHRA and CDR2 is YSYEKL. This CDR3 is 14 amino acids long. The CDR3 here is CASSLAGGPAEQFF. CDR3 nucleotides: TGCGCCAGCAGCCTAGCGGGAGGGCCCGCTGAGCAGTTCTTC.

The CDR3 is CASSLGLAGGSHEQFF. The CDR3 region has the DNA TGTGCCAGCAGCTTAGGACTAGCGGGAGGGTCCCATGAGCAGTTCTTC. This chain links TRBV7-2 with TRBJ2-1; 14 bases are a match to TRBD2. CDR3 length: 16 amino acids. The germline CDR1 and CDR2 sequences are SGHTA and FQGNSA. Trimming cost V 1 base and J 8 bases; bases outside gene matches: 4.

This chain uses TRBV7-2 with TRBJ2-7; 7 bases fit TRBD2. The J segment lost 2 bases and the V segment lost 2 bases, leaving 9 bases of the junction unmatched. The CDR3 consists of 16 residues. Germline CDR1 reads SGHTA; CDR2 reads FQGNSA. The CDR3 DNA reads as TGTGCCAGCAGCTTAAAGGTCCTAGCGGATACCTACGAGCAGTACTTC. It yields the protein CASSLKVLADTYEQYF.

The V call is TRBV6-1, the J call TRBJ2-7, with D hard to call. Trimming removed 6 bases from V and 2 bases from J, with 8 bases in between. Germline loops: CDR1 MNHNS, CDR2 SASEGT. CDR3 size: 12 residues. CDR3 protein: CASSGDTYEQYF. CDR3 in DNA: TGTGCCAGCAGCGGCGACACCTACGAGCAGTACTTC.

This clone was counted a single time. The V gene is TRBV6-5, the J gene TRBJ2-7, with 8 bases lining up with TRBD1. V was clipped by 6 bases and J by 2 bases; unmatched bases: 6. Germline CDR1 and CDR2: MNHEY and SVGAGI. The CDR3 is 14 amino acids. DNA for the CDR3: TGTGCCAGCAGCCGGGACAGGTCTACCTACGAGCAGTACTTC. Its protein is CASSRDRSTYEQYF.

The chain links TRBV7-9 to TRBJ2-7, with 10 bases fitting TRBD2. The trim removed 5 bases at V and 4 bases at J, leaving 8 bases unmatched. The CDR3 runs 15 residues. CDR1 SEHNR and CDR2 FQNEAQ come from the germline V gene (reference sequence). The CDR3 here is CASSPTLAGRYEQYF. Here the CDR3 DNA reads TGTGCCAGCAGCCCCACACTAGCGGGACGGTACGAGCAGTACTTC.

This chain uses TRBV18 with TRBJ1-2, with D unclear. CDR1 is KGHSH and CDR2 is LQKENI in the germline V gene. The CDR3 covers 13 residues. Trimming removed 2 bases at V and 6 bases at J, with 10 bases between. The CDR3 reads CASSPEARNGYTF. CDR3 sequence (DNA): TGTGCCAGCTCACCAGAGGCCCGTAATGGCTACACCTTC.

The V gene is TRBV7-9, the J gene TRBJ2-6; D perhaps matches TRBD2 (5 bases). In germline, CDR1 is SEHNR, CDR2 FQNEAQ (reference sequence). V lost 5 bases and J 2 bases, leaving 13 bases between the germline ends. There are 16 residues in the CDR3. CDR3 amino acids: CASSPITRTGANVLTF. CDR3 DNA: TGTGCCAGCAGCCCAATCACTAGGACTGGGGCCAACGTCCTGACTTTC.

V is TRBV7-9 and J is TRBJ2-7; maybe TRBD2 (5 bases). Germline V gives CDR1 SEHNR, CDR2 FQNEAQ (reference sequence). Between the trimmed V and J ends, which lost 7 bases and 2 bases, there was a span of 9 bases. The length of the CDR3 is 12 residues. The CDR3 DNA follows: TGTGCCAGCACCCTGCGGGCCTACGAGCAGTACTTC. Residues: CASTLRAYEQYF.

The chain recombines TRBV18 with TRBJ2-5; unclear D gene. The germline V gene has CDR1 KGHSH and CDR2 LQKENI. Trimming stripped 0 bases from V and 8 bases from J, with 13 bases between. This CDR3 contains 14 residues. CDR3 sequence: CASSPPGLQGTQYF. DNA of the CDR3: TGTGCCAGCTCACCACCCGGGCTCCAAGGAACCCAGTACTTC.

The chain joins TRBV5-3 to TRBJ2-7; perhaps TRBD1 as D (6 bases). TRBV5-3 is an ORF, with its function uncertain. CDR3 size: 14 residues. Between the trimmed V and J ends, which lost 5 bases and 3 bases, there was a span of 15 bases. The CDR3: CARRKQGTVYEQYF. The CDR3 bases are TGTGCCAGAAGAAAACAGGGTACGGTCTACGAGCAGTACTTC.

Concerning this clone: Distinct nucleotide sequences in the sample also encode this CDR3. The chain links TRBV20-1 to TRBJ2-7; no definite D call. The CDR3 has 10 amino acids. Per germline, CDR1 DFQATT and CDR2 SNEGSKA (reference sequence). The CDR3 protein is CSARGYEQYF. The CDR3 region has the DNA TGCAGCGCGAGAGGATACGAGCAGTACTTC.

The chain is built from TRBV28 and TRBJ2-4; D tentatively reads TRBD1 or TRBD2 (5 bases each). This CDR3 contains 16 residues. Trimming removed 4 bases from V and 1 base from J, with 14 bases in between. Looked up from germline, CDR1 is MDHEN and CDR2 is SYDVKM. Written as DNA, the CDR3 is TGTGCCAGCAGTTCCATGAGGGGCTTGGCCAAAAACATTCAGTACTTC. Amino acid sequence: CASSSMRGLAKNIQYF.

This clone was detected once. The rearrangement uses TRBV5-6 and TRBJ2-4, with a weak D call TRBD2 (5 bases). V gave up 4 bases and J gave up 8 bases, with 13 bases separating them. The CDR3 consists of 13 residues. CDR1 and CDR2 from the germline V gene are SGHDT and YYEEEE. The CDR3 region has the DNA TGTGCCAGCAGCGTGCGGGTTGCCCACATTCAGTACTTC. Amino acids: CASSVRVAHIQYF.

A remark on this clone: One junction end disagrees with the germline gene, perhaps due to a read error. Here the CDR3 reads CASSKGLAGHF. As DNA, the CDR3 is TGCGCCAGCAGCAAGGGACTAGCGGGCCACTTC. The chain is built from TRBV10-2 and TRBJ2-5; 12 bases agree with TRBD2. This CDR3 spans 11 amino acids. The germline CDR1 and CDR2 sequences are WSHSY and SAAADI.

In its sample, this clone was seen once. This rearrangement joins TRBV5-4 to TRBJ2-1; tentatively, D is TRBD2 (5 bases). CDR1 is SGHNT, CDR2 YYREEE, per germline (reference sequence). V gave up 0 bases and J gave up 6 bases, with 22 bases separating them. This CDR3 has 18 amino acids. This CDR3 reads CASSLGIRGSTGINEQFF. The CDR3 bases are TGTGCCAGCAGCTTGGGGATTAGAGGGTCGACGGGAATCAATGAGCAGTTCTTC. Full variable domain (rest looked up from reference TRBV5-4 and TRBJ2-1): ETGVTQSPTHLIKTRGQQVTLRCSSQSGHNTVSWYQQALGQGPQFIFQYYREEENGRGNFPPRFSGLQFPNYSSELNVNALELDDSALYLCASSLGIRGSTGINEQFFGPGTRLTVL.

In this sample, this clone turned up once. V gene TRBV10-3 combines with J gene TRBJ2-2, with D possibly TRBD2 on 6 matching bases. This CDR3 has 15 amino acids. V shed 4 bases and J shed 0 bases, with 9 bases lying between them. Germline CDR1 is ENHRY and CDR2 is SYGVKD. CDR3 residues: CAISGRVANTGELFF. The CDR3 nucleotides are TGTGCCATCAGTGGGAGGGTGGCGAACACCGGGGAGCTGTTTTTT.

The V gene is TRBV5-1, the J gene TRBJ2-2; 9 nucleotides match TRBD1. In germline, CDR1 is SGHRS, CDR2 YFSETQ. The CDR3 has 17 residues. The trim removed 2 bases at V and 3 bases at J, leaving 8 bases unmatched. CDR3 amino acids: CASSFTGGRGDTGELFF. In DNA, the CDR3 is TGCGCCAGCAGCTTCACAGGGGGCCGGGGGGACACCGGGGAGCTGTTTTTT.

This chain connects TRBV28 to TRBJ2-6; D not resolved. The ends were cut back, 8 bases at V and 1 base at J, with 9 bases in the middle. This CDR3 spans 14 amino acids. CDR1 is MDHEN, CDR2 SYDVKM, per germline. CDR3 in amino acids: CASRLGSGANVLTF. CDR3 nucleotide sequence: TGTGCCAGCCGGTTGGGTTCTGGGGCCAACGTCCTGACTTTC.

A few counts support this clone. CDR3 protein: CASSSIPGQTYEQYF. CDR3 bases: TGTGCCAGCAGCTCCATACCGGGACAAACCTACGAGCAGTACTTC. The chain links TRBV7-2 to TRBJ2-7, with D maybe TRBD1 (6 bases). Germline V gene lookup returns CDR1 SGHTA and CDR2 FQGNSA. The CDR3 runs to 15 residues. The V end lost 4 bases, the J end lost 2 bases, and 15 bases lay between the germline ends.

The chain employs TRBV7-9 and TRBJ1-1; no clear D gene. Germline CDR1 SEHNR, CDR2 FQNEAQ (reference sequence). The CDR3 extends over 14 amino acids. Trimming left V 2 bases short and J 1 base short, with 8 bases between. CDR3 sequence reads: CASSLSVKNTEAFF. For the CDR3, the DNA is TGTGCCAGCAGCTTATCTGTGAAGAACACTGAAGCTTTCTTT.

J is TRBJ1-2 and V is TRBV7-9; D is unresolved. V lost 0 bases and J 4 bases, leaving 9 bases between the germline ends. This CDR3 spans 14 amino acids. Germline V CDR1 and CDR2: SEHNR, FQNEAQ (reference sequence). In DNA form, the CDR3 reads TGTGCCAGCAGCTTAGCGCCCAACTCCTATGGCTACACCTTC. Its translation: CASSLAPNSYGYTF.